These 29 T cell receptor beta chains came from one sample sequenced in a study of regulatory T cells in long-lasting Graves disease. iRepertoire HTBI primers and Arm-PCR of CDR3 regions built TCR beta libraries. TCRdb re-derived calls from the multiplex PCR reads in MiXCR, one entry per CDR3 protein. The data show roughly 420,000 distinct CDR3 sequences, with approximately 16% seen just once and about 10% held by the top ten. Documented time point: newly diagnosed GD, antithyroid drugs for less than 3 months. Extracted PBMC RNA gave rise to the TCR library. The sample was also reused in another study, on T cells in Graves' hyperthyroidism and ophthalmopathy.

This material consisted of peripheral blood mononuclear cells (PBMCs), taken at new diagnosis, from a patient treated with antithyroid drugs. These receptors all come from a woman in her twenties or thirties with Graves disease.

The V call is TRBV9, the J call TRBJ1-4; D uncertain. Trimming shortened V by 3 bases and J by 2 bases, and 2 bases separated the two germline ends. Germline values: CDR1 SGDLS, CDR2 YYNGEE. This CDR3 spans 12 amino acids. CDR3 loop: CASSATNEKLFF. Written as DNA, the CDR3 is TGTGCCAGCAGCGCGACTAATGAAAAACTGTTTTTT. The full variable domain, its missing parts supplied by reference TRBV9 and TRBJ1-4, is DSGVTQTPKHLITATGQRVTLRCSPRSGDLSVYWYQQSLDQGLQFLIQYYNGEERAKGNILERFSAQQFPDLHSELNLSSLELGDSALYFCASSATNEKLFFGSGTQLSVL.

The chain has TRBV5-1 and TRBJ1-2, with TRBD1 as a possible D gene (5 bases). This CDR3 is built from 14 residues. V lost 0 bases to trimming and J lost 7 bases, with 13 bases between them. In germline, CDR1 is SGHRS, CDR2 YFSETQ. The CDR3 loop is CASSLVVGDRGYTF. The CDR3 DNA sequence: TGCGCCAGCAGCTTGGTGGTCGGGGACCGTGGCTACACCTTC.

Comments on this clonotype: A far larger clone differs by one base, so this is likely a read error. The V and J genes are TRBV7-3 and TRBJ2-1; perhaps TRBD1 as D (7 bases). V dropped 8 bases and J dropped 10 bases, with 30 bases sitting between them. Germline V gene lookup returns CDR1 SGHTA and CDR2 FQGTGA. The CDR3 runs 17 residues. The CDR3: CASGPPGQDYHLREQFF. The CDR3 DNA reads TGTGCCAGCGGCCCCCCTGGACAGGACTATCACCTTCGGGAGCAGTTCTTC.

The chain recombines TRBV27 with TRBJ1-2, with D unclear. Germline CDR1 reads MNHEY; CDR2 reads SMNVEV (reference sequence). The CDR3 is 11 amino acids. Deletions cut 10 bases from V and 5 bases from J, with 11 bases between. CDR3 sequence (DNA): TGTGCCATCCTTGGACCTTATGGCTACACCTTC. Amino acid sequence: CAILGPYGYTF.

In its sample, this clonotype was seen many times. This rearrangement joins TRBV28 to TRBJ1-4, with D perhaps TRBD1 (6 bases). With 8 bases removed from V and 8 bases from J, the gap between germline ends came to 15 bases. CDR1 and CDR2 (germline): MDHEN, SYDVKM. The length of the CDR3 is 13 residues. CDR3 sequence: CASGGGAGEKLFF. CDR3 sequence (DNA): TGTGCCAGCGGGGGGGGGGCTGGGGAAAAACTGTTTTTT. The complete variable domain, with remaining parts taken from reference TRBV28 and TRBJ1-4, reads DVKVTQSSRYLVKRTGEKVFLECVQDMDHENMFWYRQDPGLGLRLIYFSYDVKMKEKGDIPEGYSVSREKKERFSLILESASTNQTSMYLCASGGGAGEKLFFGSGTQLSVL.

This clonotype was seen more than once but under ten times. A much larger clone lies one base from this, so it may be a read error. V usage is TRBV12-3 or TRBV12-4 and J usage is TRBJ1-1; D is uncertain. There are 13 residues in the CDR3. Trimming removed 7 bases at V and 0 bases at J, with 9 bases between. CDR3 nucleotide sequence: TGTGCCAGCAACCGGGTCGTGAACACTGAAGCTTTCTTT. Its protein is CASNRVVNTEAFF.

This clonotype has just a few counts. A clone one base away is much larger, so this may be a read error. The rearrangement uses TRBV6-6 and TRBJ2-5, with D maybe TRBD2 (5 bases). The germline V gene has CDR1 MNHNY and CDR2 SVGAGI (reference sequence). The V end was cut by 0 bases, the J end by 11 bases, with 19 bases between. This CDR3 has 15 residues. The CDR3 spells CASSYSDFSSYEQYF. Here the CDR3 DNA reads TGTGCCAGCAGTTACTCGGACTTTAGTTCGTATGAGCAGTACTTC.

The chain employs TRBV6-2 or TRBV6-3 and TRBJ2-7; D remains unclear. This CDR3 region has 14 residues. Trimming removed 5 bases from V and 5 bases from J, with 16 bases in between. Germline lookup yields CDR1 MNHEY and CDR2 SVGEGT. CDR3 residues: CASSRSPGPHEQYF. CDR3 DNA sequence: TGTGCCAGCAGTCGAAGCCCGGGTCCCCACGAGCAGTACTTC.

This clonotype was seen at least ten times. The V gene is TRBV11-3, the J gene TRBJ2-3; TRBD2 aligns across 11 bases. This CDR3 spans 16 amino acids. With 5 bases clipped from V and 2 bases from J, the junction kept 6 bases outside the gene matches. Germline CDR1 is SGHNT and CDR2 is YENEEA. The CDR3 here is CASSLRLAGYTDTQYF. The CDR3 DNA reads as TGTGCCAGCAGCCTTCGACTAGCGGGATACACAGATACGCAGTATTTT.

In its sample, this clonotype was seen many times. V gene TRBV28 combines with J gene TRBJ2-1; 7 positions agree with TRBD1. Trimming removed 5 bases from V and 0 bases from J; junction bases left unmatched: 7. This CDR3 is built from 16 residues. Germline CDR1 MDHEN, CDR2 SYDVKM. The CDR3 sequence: CASSVTGVGSYNEQFF. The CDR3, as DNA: TGTGCCAGCAGTGTAACAGGGGTAGGCTCCTACAATGAGCAGTTCTTC.

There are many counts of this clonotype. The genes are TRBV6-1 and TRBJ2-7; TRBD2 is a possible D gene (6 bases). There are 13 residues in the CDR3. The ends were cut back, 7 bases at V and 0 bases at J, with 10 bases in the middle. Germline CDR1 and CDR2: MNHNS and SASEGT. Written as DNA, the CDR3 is TGTGCCAGCACGGGCGGGACCTCCTACGAGCAGTACTTC. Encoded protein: CASTGGTSYEQYF.

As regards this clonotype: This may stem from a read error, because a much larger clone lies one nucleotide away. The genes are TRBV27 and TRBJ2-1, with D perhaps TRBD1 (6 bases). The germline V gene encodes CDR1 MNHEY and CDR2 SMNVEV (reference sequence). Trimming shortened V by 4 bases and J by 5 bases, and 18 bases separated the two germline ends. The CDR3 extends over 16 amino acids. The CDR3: CASSSQGGKEHNEQFF. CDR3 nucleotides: TGTGCCAGCAGTTCGCAAGGGGGAAAGGAGCACAATGAGCAGTTCTTC.

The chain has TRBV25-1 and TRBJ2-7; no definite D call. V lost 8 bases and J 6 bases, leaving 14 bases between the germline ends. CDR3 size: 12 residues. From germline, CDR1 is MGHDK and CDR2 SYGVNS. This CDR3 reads CASSSPRGEQYF. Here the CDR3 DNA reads TGTGCCAGCTCCTCTCCTCGCGGCGAGCAGTACTTC.

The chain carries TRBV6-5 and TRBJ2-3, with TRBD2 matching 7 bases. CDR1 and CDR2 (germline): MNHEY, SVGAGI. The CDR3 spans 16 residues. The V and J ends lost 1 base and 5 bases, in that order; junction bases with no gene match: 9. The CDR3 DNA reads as TGTGCCAGCAGTTACTTGGGGCGGGAGAGAGAAGATACGCAGTATTTT. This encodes CASSYLGREREDTQYF.

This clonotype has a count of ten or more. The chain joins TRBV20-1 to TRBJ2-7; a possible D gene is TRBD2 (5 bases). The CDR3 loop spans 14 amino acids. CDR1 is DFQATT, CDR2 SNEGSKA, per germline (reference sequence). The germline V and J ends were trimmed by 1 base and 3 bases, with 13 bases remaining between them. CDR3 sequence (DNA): TGCAGTGCTAGAGGAGCTGAGGGATTCTACGAGCAGTACTTC. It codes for CSARGAEGFYEQYF.

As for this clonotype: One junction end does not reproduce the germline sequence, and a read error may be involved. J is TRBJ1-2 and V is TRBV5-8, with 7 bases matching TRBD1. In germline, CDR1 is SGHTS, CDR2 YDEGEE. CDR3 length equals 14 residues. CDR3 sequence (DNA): TGTGTCAGCACCCGGACAGGATCCAACTATGGCTACACCTTC. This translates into CVSTRTGSNYGYTF.

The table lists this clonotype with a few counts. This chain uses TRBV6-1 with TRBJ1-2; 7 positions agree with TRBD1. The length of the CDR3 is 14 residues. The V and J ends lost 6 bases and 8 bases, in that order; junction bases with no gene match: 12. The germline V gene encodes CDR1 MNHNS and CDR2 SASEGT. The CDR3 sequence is CASRSDRDQSGYTF. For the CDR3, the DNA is TGTGCCAGCAGATCCGACAGGGATCAAAGCGGCTACACCTTC.

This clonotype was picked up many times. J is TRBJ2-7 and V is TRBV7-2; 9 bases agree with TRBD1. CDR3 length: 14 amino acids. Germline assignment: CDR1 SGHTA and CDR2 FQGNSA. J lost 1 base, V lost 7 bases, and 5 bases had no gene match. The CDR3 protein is CASNEQGASYEQYF. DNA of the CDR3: TGTGCCAGCAACGAACAGGGGGCGTCCTACGAGCAGTACTTC. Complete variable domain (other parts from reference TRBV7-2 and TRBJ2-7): GAGVSQSPSNKVTEKGKDVELRCDPISGHTALYWYRQSLGQGLEFLIYFQGNSAPDKSGLPSDRFSAERTGGSVSTLTIQRTQQEDSAVYLCASNEQGASYEQYFGPGTRLTVT.

The CDR3 loop reads CASRPGPQSIREQYF. The CDR3 DNA sequence: TGTGCCAGCAGGCCCGGCCCCCAATCTATACGCGAGCAGTACTTC. The chain carries TRBV6-1 and TRBJ2-7; D is unresolved. CDR3 length: 15 residues. Germline V CDR1 and CDR2: MNHNS, SASEGT. The V and J ends lost 6 bases and 6 bases respectively, with 21 bases between them.

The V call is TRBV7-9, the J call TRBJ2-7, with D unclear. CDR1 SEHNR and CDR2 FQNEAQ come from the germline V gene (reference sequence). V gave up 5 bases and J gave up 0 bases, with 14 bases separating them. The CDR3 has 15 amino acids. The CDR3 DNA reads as TGTGCCAGCAGCCCCGGGCAGCTGAGCTCCTACGAGCAGTACTTC. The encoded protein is CASSPGQLSSYEQYF.

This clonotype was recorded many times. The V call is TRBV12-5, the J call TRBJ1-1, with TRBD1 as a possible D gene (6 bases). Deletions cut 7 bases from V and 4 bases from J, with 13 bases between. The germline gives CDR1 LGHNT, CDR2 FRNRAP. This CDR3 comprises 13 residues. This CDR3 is CASAPGVGTEAFF. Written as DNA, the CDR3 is TGTGCTAGTGCCCCAGGGGTAGGCACTGAAGCTTTCTTT.

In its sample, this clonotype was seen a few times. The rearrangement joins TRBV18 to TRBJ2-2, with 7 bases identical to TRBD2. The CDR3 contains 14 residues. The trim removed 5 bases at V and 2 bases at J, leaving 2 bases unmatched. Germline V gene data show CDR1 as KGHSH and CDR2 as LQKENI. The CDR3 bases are TGTGCCAGCTCAGAGGGACTAAACACCGGGGAGCTGTTTTTT. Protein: CASSEGLNTGELFF.

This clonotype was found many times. The CDR3 DNA reads TGTGCCAGCAGCCTGCGACTAGCGGGATACAATGAGCAGTTCTTC. It is translated as CASSLRLAGYNEQFF. The chain combines TRBV7-9 with TRBJ2-1; TRBD2 matches 11 bases. V was clipped by 5 bases and J by 4 bases; unmatched bases: 4. The CDR3 contains 15 residues. Germline V CDR1 and CDR2: SEHNR, FQNEAQ (reference sequence).

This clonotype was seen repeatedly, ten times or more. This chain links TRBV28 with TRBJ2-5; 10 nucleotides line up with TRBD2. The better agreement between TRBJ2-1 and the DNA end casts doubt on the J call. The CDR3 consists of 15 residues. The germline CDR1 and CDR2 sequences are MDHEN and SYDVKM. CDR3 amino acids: CASTPPGLANNEQFF. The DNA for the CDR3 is TGTGCCAGCACCCCGCCGGGACTAGCGAACAATGAGCAGTTCTTC.

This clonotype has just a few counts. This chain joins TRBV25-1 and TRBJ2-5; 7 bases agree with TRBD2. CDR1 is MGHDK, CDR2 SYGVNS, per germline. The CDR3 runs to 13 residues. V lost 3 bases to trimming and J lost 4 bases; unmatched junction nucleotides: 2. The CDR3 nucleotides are TGTGCCAGCAGTGAGACTAGCAGAGAGACCCAGTACTTC. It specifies CASSETSRETQYF.

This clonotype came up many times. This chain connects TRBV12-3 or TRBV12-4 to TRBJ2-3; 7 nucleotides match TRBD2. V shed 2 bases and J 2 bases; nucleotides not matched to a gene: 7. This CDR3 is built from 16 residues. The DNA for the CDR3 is TGTGCCAGCAGTTTATTTGCGGGAGCTGCCACAGATACGCAGTATTTT. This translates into CASSLFAGAATDTQYF.

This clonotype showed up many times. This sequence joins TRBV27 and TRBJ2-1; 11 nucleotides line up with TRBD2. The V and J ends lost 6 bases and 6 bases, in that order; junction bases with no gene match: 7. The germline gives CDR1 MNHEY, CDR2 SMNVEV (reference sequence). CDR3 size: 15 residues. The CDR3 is CASSRRTSGSNEQFF. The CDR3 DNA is TGTGCCAGCAGCCGGCGGACTAGCGGGTCCAATGAGCAGTTCTTC.

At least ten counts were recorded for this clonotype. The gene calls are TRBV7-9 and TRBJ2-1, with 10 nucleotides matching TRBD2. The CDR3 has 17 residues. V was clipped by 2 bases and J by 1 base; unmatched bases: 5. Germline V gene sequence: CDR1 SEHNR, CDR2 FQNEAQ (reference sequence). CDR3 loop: CASSLYEREGSYNEQFF. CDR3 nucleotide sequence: TGTGCCAGCAGCTTATACGAGCGGGAGGGTTCCTACAATGAGCAGTTCTTC.

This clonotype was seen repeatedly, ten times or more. CDR3 protein: CASSSHVGLAGAHPNEQFF. The CDR3 DNA reads as TGTGCCAGCAGCTCTCATGTGGGACTAGCGGGGGCTCATCCCAATGAGCAGTTCTTC. V usage is TRBV11-2 and J usage is TRBJ2-1; the match to TRBD2 covers 14 bases. Per germline, CDR1 SGHAT and CDR2 FQNNGV. The CDR3 is made up of 19 amino acids. V shed 4 bases and J 6 bases; nucleotides not matched to a gene: 14. Using reference TRBV11-2 and TRBJ2-1 for the parts outside the CDR3, the full variable domain is EAGVAQSPRYKIIEKRQSVAFWCNPISGHATLYWYQQILGQGPKLLIQFQNNGVVDDSQLPKDRFSAERLKGVDSTLKIQPAKLEDSAVYLCASSSHVGLAGAHPNEQFFGPGTRLTVL.